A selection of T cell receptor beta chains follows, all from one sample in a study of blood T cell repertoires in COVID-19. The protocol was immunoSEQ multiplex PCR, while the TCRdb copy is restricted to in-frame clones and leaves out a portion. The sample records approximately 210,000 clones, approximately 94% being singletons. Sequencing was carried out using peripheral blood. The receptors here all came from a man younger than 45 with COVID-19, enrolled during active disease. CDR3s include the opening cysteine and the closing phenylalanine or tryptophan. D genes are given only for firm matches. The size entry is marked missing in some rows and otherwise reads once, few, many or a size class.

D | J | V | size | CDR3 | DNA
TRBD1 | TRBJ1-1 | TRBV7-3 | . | CASSLTGESTEAFF | TGTGCCAGCAGCTTGACAGGGGAGAGCACTGAAGCTTTCTTT
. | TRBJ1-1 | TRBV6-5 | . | CASSYSVGGTEAFF | TGTGCCAGCAGTTACTCGGTCGGGGGGACTGAAGCTTTCTTT
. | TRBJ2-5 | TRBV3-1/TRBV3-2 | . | CASSQVAFSGGQRKGTQYF | TGTGCCAGCAGCCAAGTAGCCTTTTCGGGGGGCCAGCGAAAGGGGACCCAGTACTTC
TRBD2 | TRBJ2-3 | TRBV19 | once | CATQGAGVDTQYF | TGTGCCACCCAAGGGGCGGGGGTTGATACGCAGTATTTT
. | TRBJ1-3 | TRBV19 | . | CASRLQDLGNTIYF | TGTGCCAGTAGATTACAGGACCTTGGAAACACCATATATTTT
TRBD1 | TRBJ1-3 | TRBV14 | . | CASSPHRGAGNTIYF | TGTGCCAGCAGCCCGCACAGGGGGGCTGGAAACACCATATATTTT
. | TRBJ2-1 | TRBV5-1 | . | CASRDPGVYNEQFF | TGCGCCAGCAGGGACCCGGGAGTATACAATGAGCAGTTCTTC
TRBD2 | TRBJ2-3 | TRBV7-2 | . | CASSLGLAGASSTDTQYF | TGTGCCAGCAGCTTGGGGTTAGCGGGAGCCTCTAGCACAGATACGCAGTATTTT
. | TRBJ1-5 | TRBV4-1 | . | CASSPQGDQPQHF | TGCGCCAGCAGCCCCCAGGGTGACCAGCCCCAGCATTTT
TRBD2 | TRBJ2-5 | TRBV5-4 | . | CASSLRGGGETQYF | TGTGCCAGCAGCTTGCGCGGGGGAGGAGAGACCCAGTACTTC
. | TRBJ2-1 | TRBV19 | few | CASSRPGANEQFF | TGTGCCAGTAGTAGACCGGGAGCCAATGAGCAGTTCTTC
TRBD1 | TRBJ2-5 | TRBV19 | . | CASSTNRGGETQYF | TGTGCCAGTAGTACAAACAGGGGCGGGGAGACCCAGTACTTC
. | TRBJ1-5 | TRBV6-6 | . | CASSSSGGVRQPQHF | TGTGCCAGCAGTTCCTCCGGCGGGGTGAGGCAGCCCCAGCATTTT
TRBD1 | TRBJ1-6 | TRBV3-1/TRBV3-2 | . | CASSQDGAGGSLLHF | TGTGCCAGCAGCCAAGATGGGGCAGGGGGTTCTCTCCTCCACTTT
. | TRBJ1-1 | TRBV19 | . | CASSILQVNPTNTEAFF | TGTGCCAGTAGTATACTCCAGGTAAACCCCACCAACACTGAAGCTTTCTTT
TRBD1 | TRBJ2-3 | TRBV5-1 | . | CASSSGTGEADTQYF | TGCGCCAGCAGCTCCGGGACAGGGGAAGCAGATACGCAGTATTTT
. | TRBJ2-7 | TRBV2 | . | CASSEINEQYF | TGTGCCAGCAGTGAAATAAACGAGCAGTACTTC
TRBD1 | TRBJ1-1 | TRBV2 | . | CASGQGTTEAFF | TGTGCCAGTGGACAGGGGACCACTGAAGCTTTCTTT
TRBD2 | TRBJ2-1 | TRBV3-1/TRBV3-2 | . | CASSHGGGSSYNEQFF | TGTGCCAGCAGCCACGGCGGGGGGAGCTCCTACAATGAGCAGTTCTTC
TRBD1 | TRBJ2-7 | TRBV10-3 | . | CAIRQGAGGSYEQYF | TGTGCCATCAGGCAGGGGGCAGGGGGCTCCTACGAGCAGTACTTC
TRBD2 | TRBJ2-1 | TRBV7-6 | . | CASSLVGWSSGDHEQFF | TGTGCCAGCAGCTTAGTAGGTTGGTCTAGCGGGGACCATGAGCAGTTCTTC
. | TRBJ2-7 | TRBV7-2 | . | CASSFVGHLYEQYF | TGTGCCAGCAGCTTTGTAGGACATCTCTACGAGCAGTACTTC